These 12 T cell receptor beta chains came from one sample sequenced in a study of T cell repertoires in cytomegalovirus infection (dated by TCRdb to about 2019). Reads for this sample came from an Illumina HiSeq 1500. The raw public reads went through TCRdb reprocessing: fastp at Q25, MiXCR clone calling, in-frame beta chains kept. Identical CDR3 proteins give one entry, which carries the most common genes and DNA. In all, the sample holds approximately 500,000 distinct CDR3 sequences, and roughly 12% of those were seen once. More than 8.5% of the sample lies in the top ten. Material for sequencing was PBMCs. These receptors all stem from a human donor in good health (CMV status not recorded). Some clones in this sample may be carry-over from other donors' samples.

This clonotype was recorded many times. The gene calls are TRBV6-5 and TRBJ2-4; D is possibly TRBD1 (6 bases). V dropped 0 bases and J dropped 5 bases, with 14 bases sitting between them. Germline V gives CDR1 MNHEY, CDR2 SVGAGI. The CDR3 contains 16 residues. The CDR3 here is CASSYSVGQYQNIQYF. Here the CDR3 DNA reads TGTGCCAGCAGTTACTCGGTGGGACAATACCAAAACATTCAGTACTTC.

This clonotype came up many times. The V call is TRBV7-8, the J call TRBJ1-6, with D hard to call. Germline lookup yields CDR1 SGHVS and CDR2 FQNEAQ. The V gene lost 7 bases and the J gene lost 0 bases, with 13 bases spanning the gap. CDR3 length: 16 residues. CDR3 sequence (DNA): TGTGCCAGCATTCCGGGTCGCCTCTCCTATAATTCACCCCTCCACTTT. It is translated as CASIPGRLSYNSPLHF.

This clonotype appeared many times. The gene calls are TRBV7-9 and TRBJ1-2, with D perhaps TRBD1 (6 bases). Trimming took 4 bases from V and 3 from J, leaving 15 bases between them. CDR1 is SEHNR and CDR2 is FQNEAQ in the germline V gene (reference sequence). The CDR3 totals 15 residues. The CDR3 reads CASSSNRAGDYGYTF. CDR3 DNA: TGTGCCAGCAGCTCGAACAGGGCAGGCGACTATGGCTACACCTTC. The complete variable domain, with remaining parts taken from reference TRBV7-9 and TRBJ1-2, reads DTGVSQNPRHKITKRGQNVTFRCDPISEHNRLYWYRQTLGQGPEFLTYFQNEAQLEKSRLLSDRFSAERPKGSFSTLEIQRTEQGDSAMYLCASSSNRAGDYGYTFGSGTRLTVV.

This clonotype was seen at least ten times. The rearrangement uses TRBV7-2 and TRBJ2-6; 7 nucleotides match TRBD1. J gave up 1 base and V 5 bases, and 5 bases lay outside the gene matches. Germline assignment: CDR1 SGHTA and CDR2 FQGNSA. This CDR3 comprises 16 residues. In nucleotides, the CDR3 is TGTGCCAGCAGCCTCGTGACAGGGTCTGGGGCCAACGTCCTGACTTTC. This gives the protein CASSLVTGSGANVLTF.

This clonotype was observed many times. The chain links TRBV7-3 to TRBJ2-7; 9 bases map to TRBD2. Losses at the gene ends were 5 bases for V and 5 bases for J; bases not matched to a gene: 4. Germline-derived CDR1 and CDR2 are SGHTA and FQGTGA. CDR3 size: 13 residues. The CDR3 sequence is CASSMAGGNEQYF. CDR3 sequence (DNA): TGTGCCAGCAGCATGGCGGGAGGGAACGAGCAGTACTTC.

This clonotype came up once. The chain carries TRBV4-1 and TRBJ1-2; D not certain. Germline CDR1 reads MGHRA; CDR2 reads YSYEKL. This CDR3 comprises 14 residues. The V end lost 4 bases, the J end lost 3 bases, and 12 bases lay between the germline ends. CDR3 amino acids: CASSRPGRDYGYTF. As DNA, the CDR3 is TGCGCCAGCAGCCGACCCGGTCGGGACTATGGCTACACCTTC.

This clonotype occurred many times. This chain uses TRBV28 with TRBJ1-4; D possibly corresponds to TRBD1 (6 bases). V was trimmed by 2 bases and J by 7 bases, leaving 14 bases between them. Germline-derived CDR1 and CDR2 are MDHEN and SYDVKM. This CDR3 is built from 15 residues. The CDR3 reads CASSLVRNRVEKLFF. The CDR3 DNA follows: TGTGCCAGCAGTTTAGTCCGAAACAGGGTTGAAAAACTGTTTTTT. The full variable domain, with the rest looked up from reference TRBV28 and TRBJ1-4, is DVKVTQSSRYLVKRTGEKVFLECVQDMDHENMFWYRQDPGLGLRLIYFSYDVKMKEKGDIPEGYSVSREKKERFSLILESASTNQTSMYLCASSLVRNRVEKLFFGSGTQLSVL.

This clonotype showed up many times. This chain connects TRBV7-2 to TRBJ1-3; D ambiguous. This CDR3 contains 13 residues. Germline loops: CDR1 SGHTA, CDR2 FQGNSA. V shed 8 bases and J shed 0 bases, with 8 bases lying between them. DNA for the CDR3: TGTGCCAGCGGCGGTCTCTCTGGAAACACCATATATTTT. Protein product: CASGGLSGNTIYF.

A remark on this clonotype: This may arise from a read error, as a much more abundant clone is one base away. The chain carries TRBV7-6 and TRBJ2-7; 8 positions match TRBD2. This CDR3 comprises 15 residues. Germline-derived CDR1 and CDR2 are SGHVS and FNYEAQ. J gave up 4 bases and V 5 bases, and 10 bases lay outside the gene matches. The CDR3 DNA is TGTGCCAGCAGCGACCGACTAGCGAGAGCGTACGAGCAGTACTTC. Its translation: CASSDRLARAYEQYF.

There are many counts of this clonotype. The rearrangement uses TRBV7-9 and TRBJ2-5; D gene ambiguous. The V end lost 1 base, the J end lost 5 bases, and 8 bases lay between the germline ends. Looked up from germline, CDR1 is SEHNR and CDR2 is FQNEAQ (reference sequence). The CDR3 is made up of 13 amino acids. CDR3 loop: CASSLVVQETQYF. CDR3 coding DNA: TGTGCCAGCAGCTTAGTGGTGCAGGAGACCCAGTACTTC.

The V and J genes are TRBV11-2 and TRBJ2-7; 8 bases are shared with TRBD1. Germline V lookup: CDR1 SGHAT, CDR2 FQNNGV. The CDR3 spans 15 residues. Germline trimming cut 8 bases from V and 7 bases from J; bases unmatched to any gene: 16. CDR3 residues: CASLDIRQGRREQYF. The CDR3 coding sequence is TGTGCCAGCTTAGATATAAGACAGGGGAGACGGGAGCAGTACTTC.

This clonotype was seen ten or more times. V and J are TRBV7-2 and TRBJ2-1; TRBD2 is a possible D gene (6 bases). V lost 7 bases and J 12 bases, leaving 22 bases between the germline ends. From germline, CDR1 is SGHTA and CDR2 FQGNSA. The CDR3 contains 14 residues. The CDR3 region is CASTSYLAPLGQFF. DNA of the CDR3: TGTGCCAGCACCTCTTACCTAGCGCCCTTGGGGCAGTTCTTC.